The 16 T cell receptor beta chains below all came from one sample that was sequenced in a study of patients and donors after allogeneic stem cell transplantation. TCRdb passed the RT-PCR reads through MiXCR, listing each CDR3 protein once. The sample lists approximately 170,000 distinct CDR3 sequences, about 29% occurring once. Sequencing was performed on blood, either unsorted or a sorted T cell fraction (not recorded which). These receptors all come from a human donor who was either an allogeneic HSCT recipient or a stem cell or donor lymphocyte infusion donor (not recorded which). It is not recorded whose cells these are; they may come from a transplant donor.

This clonotype is a singleton in its sample. The chain uses TRBV10-3 and TRBJ2-7; 9 nucleotides match TRBD1. Per germline, CDR1 ENHRY and CDR2 SYGVKD. V shed 6 bases and J 4 bases; nucleotides not matched to a gene: 7. The CDR3 totals 14 residues. As DNA, the CDR3 is TGTGCCATCAGGCGGACAGGGGAGGAATACGAGCAGTACTTC. Its translation: CAIRRTGEEYEQYF.

The CDR3 sequence is CASSLAGGSGANVLTF. Here the CDR3 DNA reads TGTGCCAGCAGTCTAGCGGGAGGCTCTGGGGCCAACGTCCTGACTTTC. The chain joins TRBV6-5 to TRBJ2-6; the match to TRBD2 covers 11 bases. The CDR3 has 16 residues. J lost 0 bases, V lost 5 bases, and 0 bases had no gene match. In germline, CDR1 is MNHEY, CDR2 SVGAGI.

This clonotype has a handful of counts. This sequence joins TRBV6-5 and TRBJ2-5; D may be TRBD2 (6 bases). The J call may be incorrect, as the DNA end agrees better with TRBJ2-3. Germline V gene sequence: CDR1 MNHEY, CDR2 SVGAGI. This CDR3 has 12 amino acids. CDR3 residues: CASSYGGETQYF. CDR3 in DNA: TGTGCCAGCAGTTACGGAGGGGAGACGCAGTATTTT.

V usage is TRBV12-3 or TRBV12-4 and J usage is TRBJ2-3, with unresolved D. CDR3 length: 14 amino acids. V was clipped by 0 bases and J by 8 bases, with 12 bases between them. The CDR3 bases are TGTGCCAGCAGTTTAGCGCGGAAAGGATTTACGCAGTATTTT. Protein sequence: CASSLARKGFTQYF.

The chain employs TRBV5-1 and TRBJ2-3; 7 bases are a match to TRBD2. CDR1 is SGHRS and CDR2 is YFSETQ in the germline V gene. The V gene end was trimmed by 7 bases and the J gene end by 5 bases; junction bases not matched to a gene: 7. The CDR3 has 13 residues. The CDR3 region is CASRAGREDTQYF. In DNA form, the CDR3 reads TGCGCCAGCCGAGCGGGAAGGGAAGATACGCAGTATTTT.

V and J are TRBV25-1 and TRBJ1-4; tentative D call: TRBD1 (5 bases). Germline V gene sequence: CDR1 MGHDK, CDR2 SYGVNS. Trimming shortened V by 2 bases and J by 0 bases, and 10 bases separated the two germline ends. This CDR3 has 16 residues. DNA of the CDR3: TGTGCCAGCAGTGAAGGGACGCTTGCAACTAATGAAAAACTGTTTTTT. Translated, it gives CASSEGTLATNEKLFF.

This clonotype was counted only a few times. The rearrangement links TRBV5-1 to TRBJ2-7, with D uncertain. Germline V gene lookup returns CDR1 SGHRS and CDR2 YFSETQ. V was cut by 0 bases and J by 4 bases, with 11 bases left in between. This CDR3 comprises 14 residues. The CDR3 DNA is TGCGCCAGCAGCTTGGAGGTCAGACCATACGAGCAGTACTTC. It is translated as CASSLEVRPYEQYF.

In this sample, this clonotype turned up a few times. The rearrangement uses TRBV20-1 and TRBJ2-7; D call uncertain. Germline loops: CDR1 DFQATT, CDR2 SNEGSKA (reference sequence). The CDR3 is 14 residues long. The V gene lost 0 bases and the J gene lost 5 bases, with 14 bases spanning the gap. DNA of the CDR3: TGCAGTGCTAGAGAGGCCTGGAAAGCCCACGAGCAGTACTTC. It translates to CSAREAWKAHEQYF.

V is TRBV28 and J is TRBJ1-6, with TRBD1 matching over 8 bases. This CDR3 has 15 amino acids. CDR1 and CDR2 from the germline V gene are MDHEN and SYDVKM. V gave up 6 bases and J gave up 6 bases; unmatched junction bases: 7. For the CDR3, the DNA is TGTGCCAGCAGACGATCAGGGGGCGGTAATTCACCCCTCCACTTT. Encoded protein: CASRRSGGGNSPLHF.

This chain links TRBV6-2 or TRBV6-3 with TRBJ2-7; possibly TRBD1 for D (5 bases). Germline CDR1 MNHEY, CDR2 SVGEGT. The CDR3 length is 14 residues. V gave up 2 bases and J gave up 7 bases, with 15 bases separating them. CDR3 protein: CASSYSDSTQEQYF. CDR3 DNA sequence: TGTGCCAGCAGTTACAGCGACAGTACCCAGGAGCAGTACTTC.

This clonotype was counted ten times or more. The V and J genes are TRBV28 and TRBJ1-5; D not certain. CDR1 MDHEN and CDR2 SYDVKM come from the germline V gene. V was trimmed by 5 bases and J by 5 bases, leaving 4 bases between them. The CDR3 spans 11 residues. The CDR3 protein is CASSGHQPQHF. In DNA, the CDR3 is TGTGCCAGCAGTGGGCATCAGCCCCAGCATTTT.

V gene TRBV27 combines with J gene TRBJ2-1, with TRBD2 matching 12 bases. The length of the CDR3 is 15 residues. CDR1 is MNHEY, CDR2 SMNVEV, per germline (reference sequence). The junction had 9 bases not matched to a gene; V was cut back by 6 bases and J by 9 bases. CDR3 sequence: CASRPPTSGRTEQFF. The CDR3 DNA sequence: TGTGCCAGCAGACCGCCGACTAGCGGGAGAACTGAGCAGTTCTTC.

The sample holds a few counts of this clonotype. The V and J genes are TRBV19 and TRBJ2-1; unclear D gene. The germline gives CDR1 LNHDA, CDR2 SQIVND (reference sequence). The CDR3 spans 11 residues. V was clipped by 6 bases and J by 6 bases, with 6 bases between them. The CDR3 loop reads CASSLPNEQFF. The CDR3 DNA follows: TGTGCCAGTAGCCTACCCAATGAGCAGTTCTTC.

The chain employs TRBV6-5 and TRBJ2-3, with a possible D match to TRBD2 (5 bases). Trimming took 4 bases from V and 1 from J, leaving 9 bases between them. The CDR3 totals 14 residues. Looked up from germline, CDR1 is MNHEY and CDR2 is SVGAGI. The CDR3 DNA follows: TGTGCCAGCAGTTTAGCGCAAGGCACAGATACGCAGTATTTT. Its translation is CASSLAQGTDTQYF.

V gene TRBV7-9 combines with J gene TRBJ1-3; 7 bases are a match to TRBD1. In germline, CDR1 is SEHNR, CDR2 FQNEAQ (reference sequence). V lost 6 bases, J lost 3 bases, and 2 bases stayed unmatched. This CDR3 contains 13 residues. In DNA form, the CDR3 reads TGTGCCAGCAGACAGGGGTTTGGAAACACCATATATTTT. As protein: CASRQGFGNTIYF.

This clonotype was detected only a few times. V and J are TRBV29-1 and TRBJ2-1; D is uncertain. From germline, CDR1 is SQVTM and CDR2 ANQGSEA. V shed 2 bases and J shed 4 bases, with 18 bases lying between them. This CDR3 region has 16 residues. The CDR3 sequence: CSVELGRSASYNEQFF. The DNA of the CDR3 is TGCAGCGTTGAACTTGGTCGCTCAGCGAGTTACAATGAGCAGTTCTTC.